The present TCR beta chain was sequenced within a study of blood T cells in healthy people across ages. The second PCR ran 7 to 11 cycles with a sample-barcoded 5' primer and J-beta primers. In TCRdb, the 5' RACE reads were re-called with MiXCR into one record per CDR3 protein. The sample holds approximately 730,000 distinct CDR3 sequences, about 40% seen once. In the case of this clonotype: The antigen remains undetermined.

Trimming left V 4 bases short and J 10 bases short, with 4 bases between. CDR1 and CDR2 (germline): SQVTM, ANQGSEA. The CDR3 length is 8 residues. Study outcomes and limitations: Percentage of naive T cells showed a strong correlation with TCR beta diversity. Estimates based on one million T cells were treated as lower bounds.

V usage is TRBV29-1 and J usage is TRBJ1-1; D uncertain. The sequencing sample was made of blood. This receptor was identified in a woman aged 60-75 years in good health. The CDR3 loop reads CSVGVAFF. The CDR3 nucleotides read TGCAGCGTTGGTGTAGCTTTCTTT.